One sample yielded the 8 T cell receptor beta chains listed below, sequenced in a study of T-cell reconstitution after alpha-beta-depleted transplantation in children. The TCRbeta library incorporated unique molecular identifiers. TCRdb fed the PCR reads into MiXCR, producing one record per CDR3 protein. The sample has 140,000 to 150,000 distinct CDR3 sequences; more than 8% are singletons. Sequenced material: PBMCs, mostly from graft donor cells, taken 180 days after TCRalphabeta/CD19-depleted stem cell transplant. All receptors come from a female patient aged 2-15 years who had a stem cell transplant for congenital amegakaryocytic thrombocytopenia, so the T cells may come from the graft donor.

To note about this clonotype: A much larger clone is a single base away; this may be a read error. This is likely a read error, given that the CDR3 carries no conserved phenylalanine or tryptophan at its end. The chain links TRBV12-3 or TRBV12-4 to TRBJ2-1, with a possible D match to TRBD2 (5 bases). The CDR3 is 17 amino acids. Trimming stripped 2 bases from V and 4 bases from J, with 18 bases between. DNA of the CDR3: TGTGCCAGCAGTTTAAGTCCGGGCGGGCCGCTTTACAATGAGCAGTTCTTA. The encoded protein is CASSLSPGGPLYNEQFL.

This clonotype was picked up a small number of times. This sequence joins TRBV20-1 and TRBJ2-7; 8 positions match TRBD2. This CDR3 region has 19 residues. Germline CDR1 and CDR2: DFQATT and SNEGSKA (reference sequence). The V gene end was trimmed by 1 base and the J gene end by 2 bases; junction bases not matched to a gene: 19. CDR3 sequence reads: CSARVGSGKWEGHPYEQYF. The DNA for the CDR3 is TGCAGTGCTAGAGTCGGTAGCGGGAAGTGGGAAGGCCATCCCTACGAGCAGTACTTC.

This clonotype was seen at least ten times. The chain recombines TRBV18 with TRBJ2-7; D is possibly TRBD2 (6 bases). Trimming left V 3 bases short and J 2 bases short, with 8 bases between. This CDR3 region has 13 residues. Germline V gene data show CDR1 as KGHSH and CDR2 as LQKENI. CDR3 in DNA: TGTGCCAGCTCACCCCCGGGAGCCTACGAGCAGTACTTC. Encoded protein: CASSPPGAYEQYF.

This clonotype was detected only a few times. The chain recombines TRBV7-6 with TRBJ2-1, with TRBD2 identical over 8 bases. Germline lookup yields CDR1 SGHVS and CDR2 FNYEAQ. The CDR3 totals 18 residues. After removal of 5 bases from V and 5 bases from J, the junction contained 17 bases not matched to a gene. The CDR3 loop reads CASSQHSGVEGPHNEQFF. The CDR3 coding sequence is TGTGCCAGCAGCCAACATAGCGGGGTAGAGGGGCCACACAATGAGCAGTTCTTC. Full variable domain (rest looked up from reference TRBV7-6 and TRBJ2-1): GAGVSQSPRYKVTKRGQDVALRCDPISGHVSLYWYRQALGQGPEFLTYFNYEAQQDKSGLPNDRFSAERPEGSISTLTIQRTEQRDSAMYRCASSQHSGVEGPHNEQFFGPGTRLTVL.

The chain carries TRBV28 and TRBJ1-4, with TRBD1 matching 8 bases. Germline V gives CDR1 MDHEN, CDR2 SYDVKM. The CDR3 runs to 15 residues. The ends lost 10 bases at V and 7 bases at J; junction bases unmatched: 14. In nucleotides, the CDR3 is TGTGCCACCGCAAAACAGAGGGGACAGGCTGAAAAACTGTTTTTT. It translates to CATAKQRGQAEKLFF.

The chain links TRBV28 to TRBJ2-1, with TRBD2 matching over 15 bases. V lost 5 bases, J lost 5 bases, and 16 bases stayed unmatched. This CDR3 region has 20 residues. Germline CDR1 and CDR2: MDHEN and SYDVKM. CDR3 in amino acids: CASSHIPGLAGGHTDNEQFF. The CDR3 DNA sequence: TGTGCCAGCAGTCACATACCGGGACTAGCGGGAGGACATACTGACAATGAGCAGTTCTTC.

This chain uses TRBV10-3 with TRBJ2-1; perhaps TRBD1 as D (7 bases). The ends were cut back, 4 bases at V and 6 bases at J, with 13 bases in the middle. CDR1 is ENHRY and CDR2 is SYGVKD in the germline V gene. CDR3 length equals 14 residues. As DNA, the CDR3 is TGTGCCATCAGTGGGGGGCAGGGGGGCAATGAGCAGTTCTTC. This sequence encodes CAISGGQGGNEQFF.

In this sample, this clonotype turned up many times. The V call is TRBV5-1, the J call TRBJ2-3, with 8 bases matching TRBD2. The CDR3 is 16 amino acids. Germline V CDR1 and CDR2: SGHRS, YFSETQ. With V trimmed by 4 bases and J by 1 base, 8 bases remained unmatched. The chain's CDR3 is CASSRGDSGGTDTQYF. For the CDR3, the DNA is TGCGCCAGCAGCCGGGGCGATAGCGGGGGCACAGATACGCAGTATTTT.